A single sample is the source of the 21 T cell receptor beta chains below, sequenced in a study of cytomegalovirus exposure and HLA in healthy donors. This PCR relied on a set of 60 Vbeta primers and 13 Jbeta primers. Sequenced by immunoSEQ multiplex PCR; TCRdb stores in-frame clones only, minus some. The sample lists about 150,000 clones; about 83% were seen once. The specimen was PBMCs. The receptors derive from a man aged 35 to 55 in good health and CMV-seropositive.

The chain has TRBV19 and TRBJ2-2; TRBD1 agrees at 7 bases. Losses at the gene ends were 4 bases for V and 1 base for J; bases not matched to a gene: 0. Germline V gives CDR1 LNHDA, CDR2 SQIVND (reference sequence). The CDR3 is made up of 14 amino acids. The CDR3 nucleotides read TGTGCCAGTAGTAGACAGGGGAACACCGGGGAGCTGTTTTTT. Its translation is CASSRQGNTGELFF.

The chain links TRBV6-5 to TRBJ2-7; 7 positions agree with TRBD2. The length of the CDR3 is 12 residues. Trimming cost V 6 bases and J 6 bases; bases outside gene matches: 5. The germline gives CDR1 MNHEY, CDR2 SVGAGI. The CDR3, as DNA: TGTGCCAGCAGGGCCGGCGGGGGCGAGCAGTACTTC. Protein product: CASRAGGGEQYF.

This clone came up once. CDR3 nucleotide sequence: TGCGCCAGCAGCCAGACTAGCGCCGACACCGGGGAGCTGTTTTTT. It encodes CASSQTSADTGELFF. This chain uses TRBV5-1 with TRBJ2-2, with 8 positions matching TRBD2. The J segment lost 3 bases and the V segment lost 4 bases, leaving 5 bases of the junction unmatched. Germline CDR1 reads SGHRS; CDR2 reads YFSETQ. The CDR3 is made up of 15 amino acids.

The J gene is TRBJ2-1, the V gene TRBV12-5; 7 positions match TRBD2. There are 15 residues in the CDR3. J gave up 8 bases and V 4 bases, and 11 bases lay outside the gene matches. Germline CDR1 is LGHNT and CDR2 is FRNRAP. The CDR3 loop reads CASGSLAGAVHEQFF. The CDR3 DNA follows: TGTGCTAGTGGTTCCTTAGCGGGTGCGGTCCATGAGCAGTTCTTC.

The gene calls are TRBV19 and TRBJ2-7; 9 nucleotides line up with TRBD1. The CDR3 length is 12 residues. Germline loops: CDR1 LNHDA, CDR2 SQIVND (reference sequence). Trimming took 8 bases from V and 3 from J; bases not matched to a gene: 2. As DNA, the CDR3 is TGTGCCAGTGGGACAGGGATCTACGAGCAGTACTTC. As protein: CASGTGIYEQYF.

This sequence joins TRBV4-1 and TRBJ2-3; possibly TRBD2 for D (6 bases). The germline V gene has CDR1 MGHRA and CDR2 YSYEKL. The CDR3 runs 13 residues. V was trimmed by 8 bases and J by 3 bases, leaving 12 bases between them. In DNA form, the CDR3 reads TGCGCCAGCGGAATACGGGGGACAGATACGCAGTATTTT. Residues: CASGIRGTDTQYF.

This chain joins TRBV19 and TRBJ2-7; 8 bases match TRBD1. CDR3 length: 15 amino acids. The junction had 5 bases not matched to a gene; V was cut back by 2 bases and J by 2 bases. CDR1 LNHDA and CDR2 SQIVND come from the germline V gene (reference sequence). For the CDR3, the DNA is TGTGCCAGTAGTATAACCGGGACAGGACCCTACGAGCAGTACTTC. Its translation is CASSITGTGPYEQYF.

This clone was counted between two and nine times. The CDR3 reads CASSGTSGGNEQFF. The CDR3 bases are TGTGCCAGTAGTGGGACTAGCGGGGGGAATGAGCAGTTCTTC. The chain carries TRBV19 and TRBJ2-1; 15 positions agree with TRBD2. This CDR3 is 14 amino acids long. CDR1 is LNHDA and CDR2 is SQIVND in the germline V gene (reference sequence). Losses at the gene ends were 5 bases for V and 7 bases for J; bases not matched to a gene: 0.

A word on this clone: An end of the junction does not agree with germline; a read error may underlie this. V usage is TRBV29-1 and J usage is TRBJ2-1; 8 nucleotides agree with TRBD2. The CDR3 extends over 13 amino acids. The germline gives CDR1 SQVTM, CDR2 ANQGSEA. The CDR3 spells CGVGSGSENEQFF. Written as DNA, the CDR3 is TGCGGCGTCGGGAGCGGGAGTGAGAATGAGCAGTTCTTC.

V is TRBV7-6 and J is TRBJ2-3, with 11 bases identical to TRBD2. Trimming took 4 bases from V and 2 from J; bases not matched to a gene: 5. The CDR3 has 16 residues. Germline V CDR1 and CDR2: SGHVS, FNYEAQ. The CDR3 region has the DNA TGTGCCAGCAGCTCCCTAGCGGGAGGTGACACAGATACGCAGTATTTT. It codes for CASSSLAGGDTDTQYF.

The chain recombines TRBV19 with TRBJ1-5, with TRBD1 as a possible D gene (6 bases). The V gene's germline CDR1 is LNHDA and CDR2 SQIVND (reference sequence). Trimming left V 5 bases short and J 0 bases short, with 20 bases between. This CDR3 has 18 amino acids. The CDR3 is CASSRSEGRGYSNQPQHF. The CDR3 bases are TGTGCCAGTAGTCGAAGTGAGGGCAGGGGATATAGCAATCAGCCCCAGCATTTT.

The V and J genes are TRBV18 and TRBJ1-3, with D maybe TRBD1 (5 bases). V was cut by 6 bases and J by 2 bases, with 17 bases left in between. The CDR3 has 16 residues. CDR1 KGHSH and CDR2 LQKENI come from the germline V gene. The CDR3 loop is CASSPVRGFPGNTIYF. In DNA form, the CDR3 reads TGTGCCAGCTCCCCGGTAAGGGGCTTCCCTGGAAACACCATATATTTT.

V usage is TRBV6-6 and J usage is TRBJ2-1, with TRBD2 matching 12 bases. The length of the CDR3 is 16 residues. From germline, CDR1 is MNHNY and CDR2 SVGAGI (reference sequence). The V segment lost 2 bases and the J segment 7 bases; nucleotides outside the gene matches: 6. CDR3 loop: CASSYTSSGRVNEQFF. As DNA, the CDR3 is TGTGCCAGCAGTTACACTTCTAGCGGGAGGGTAAATGAGCAGTTCTTC.

The rearrangement joins TRBV6-5 to TRBJ1-1; D is possibly TRBD1 (5 bases). Germline CDR1 is MNHEY and CDR2 is SVGAGI. The germline V and J ends were trimmed by 7 bases and 5 bases, with 14 bases remaining between them. This CDR3 comprises 13 residues. The CDR3 DNA sequence: TGTGCCAGCACGTTCATGCGGGGGACTGAAGCTTTCTTT. It encodes CASTFMRGTEAFF.

Notes on this clone: A junction end diverges from the germline sequence, so it may reflect a read error. Additional DNA sequences in this sample encode the identical CDR3. This chain connects TRBV9 to TRBJ2-7, with a weak D call TRBD1 (6 bases). The CDR3 spans 14 residues. Germline CDR1 reads SGDLS; CDR2 reads YYNGEE. CDR3 sequence (DNA): TGTGCTAGCAGCGTAGGGGACACCCACTACGAGCAGTACTTC. Its translation: CASSVGDTHYEQYF.

This clone has only a few counts. This chain links TRBV21-1 with TRBJ2-7; TRBD2, the table's D call, lacks a check against the DNA. TRBV21-1 is assigned pseudogene status. This CDR3 is built from 16 residues. The CDR3 loop is CASSKGPSGNFYEQYF. The DNA for the CDR3 is TGTGCCAGCAGCAAAGGGCCCAGCGGGAATTTTTACGAGCAGTACTTC.

The chain recombines TRBV6-1 with TRBJ2-3; 8 bases line up with TRBD1. There are 13 residues in the CDR3. V lost 8 bases to trimming and J lost 3 bases; unmatched junction nucleotides: 4. Germline-derived CDR1 and CDR2 are MNHNS and SASEGT. CDR3 DNA: TGTGCCAGCGGAGACAGGGGTACAGATACGCAGTATTTT. Amino acid sequence: CASGDRGTDTQYF.

The gene calls are TRBV5-1 and TRBJ1-2, with TRBD1 matching over 7 bases. CDR1 is SGHRS, CDR2 YFSETQ, per germline. Trimming cost V 3 bases and J 2 bases; bases outside gene matches: 4. The CDR3 sequence is 14 residues long. CDR3: CASSSGGANYGYTF. For the CDR3, the DNA is TGCGCCAGCAGCTCAGGGGGAGCAAACTATGGCTACACCTTC.

V is TRBV28 and J is TRBJ1-1; D is uncertain. Germline loops: CDR1 MDHEN, CDR2 SYDVKM. The CDR3 sequence is 11 residues long. V lost 6 bases and J lost 1, with 3 bases in between. CDR3 nucleotides: TGTGCCAGCAGGGCGAACACTGAAGCTTTCTTT. Protein: CASRANTEAFF.

The V gene is TRBV28, the J gene TRBJ2-7, with D perhaps TRBD2 (6 bases). The CDR3 is 15 amino acids. V lost 5 bases, J lost 0 bases, and 14 bases lay in between. Germline V CDR1 and CDR2: MDHEN, SYDVKM. The CDR3 DNA reads as TGTGCCAGCAGTACGCCCGGGACTGCCTCCTACGAGCAGTACTTC. The encoded protein is CASSTPGTASYEQYF. Together with reference TRBV28 and TRBJ2-7, the CDR3 gives the full variable domain: DVKVTQSSRYLVKRTGEKVFLECVQDMDHENMFWYRQDPGLGLRLIYFSYDVKMKEKGDIPEGYSVSREKKERFSLILESASTNQTSMYLCASSTPGTASYEQYFGPGTRLTVT.

This clone has only one observation. The V gene is TRBV7-2, the J gene TRBJ1-1, with D unresolved. The CDR3 totals 15 residues. The V end lost 5 bases, the J end lost 3 bases, and 16 bases lay between the germline ends. Germline V gene data show CDR1 as SGHTA and CDR2 as FQGNSA. The CDR3 DNA reads TGTGCCAGCAGCATCTGGGGAGGGTGGGACACTGAAGCTTTCTTT. Amino acid sequence: CASSIWGGWDTEAFF.